These T cell receptor beta chains were read from a single sample in a study of identical twins. TCRdb re-called the 5' RACE reads with MiXCR, one entry per CDR3 protein. Of some 250,000 distinct CDR3 sequences listed, over 5% are singletons. These data also formed part of another study, on T cells expressing NK-cell markers.

Sequencing was carried out using CD8+ T cells sorted from blood. Source of these receptors: a woman under 30 in good health. The conserved cysteine and the conserved F or W are not part of the CDR3 here. The D gene is left open where the match is weak.

d_call v_call cdr3_aa
. TRBV20-1 SATWGFGTDTQY
TRBD1 TRBV5-6 ASSLGTGKQPQH
. TRBV1 TSIGLGSYNSPLH
. TRBV5-6 ASSLPGPYGYT
. TRBV7-8 ASSPIDNQPQH
. TRBV5-5 ASTLGANTEAF
. TRBV12-3/TRBV12-4 ASSSTQTAYYEQY
TRBD2 TRBV4-3 ASSQDLADQETQY
. TRBV19 ASSILPGDGYT
TRBD1 TRBV9 ASSQTGGIVNNEQF
TRBD2 TRBV20-1 SARPRGGPDTQY
. TRBV7-9 ASSFDSRNYEQY
TRBD2 TRBV27 ASSFVAGEGYNEQF
TRBD1 TRBV24-1 ASPGQKMKFGKLF
. TRBV6-1 ASSGKAGGTLETQY
. TRBV27 ASSLRTYPKPNEQF
. TRBV29-1 SVEDRGSGGPPLSYGYT
TRBD2 TRBV7-9 ASSKSGAANTGELF
. TRBV10-3 AISESRTDTEAF
. TRBV9 ASSLTGGLSDTQY
TRBD2 TRBV3-1 ATGGGISYEQY
. TRBV6-6 ASSYSGIPQY
TRBD2 TRBV27 ASSPTLTSGRTDTQY
TRBD1 TRBV29-1 SDRDRGKRGHGYT
. TRBV6-2/TRBV6-3 ASSYSIADLSSYEQY
TRBD1 TRBV6-1 ASSEMGQGYGYT
. TRBV2 ASSEPRLEETQY
. TRBV12-3/TRBV12-4 ASSSGALTEAF
. TRBV10-3 AISDVGKGATNEKLF
. TRBV29-1 SAGARTEAF
. TRBV9 ASSKDRYQPQH
TRBD1 TRBV11-2 ASSATGDTQY
. TRBV29-1 SVRGGDSYEQY
. TRBV5-1 ASSLGQSTDTQY
. TRBV20-1 SATRDPGQKTQY
. TRBV2 ASSEEDNTEAF
. TRBV21-1 ASSNTSGRSYEQY
. TRBV20-1 SAAWGLLPNTGELF
TRBD2 TRBV9 ASSRLAGEQF
TRBD2 TRBV7-8 ASRAGSSYNEQF
. TRBV29-1 SVGEGSPEAF
. TRBV7-9 ASSLVGGQNTEAF
TRBD2 TRBV19 ASRYKRGTVGELF
. TRBV11-3 ASSLWKGNEQF
. TRBV2 ASSTQAGINSYNEQF
. TRBV20-1 SASKDEQF
. TRBV28 ASSLTGEPNNEQF
. TRBV4-3 ASSQDAGAGANVLT
TRBD1 TRBV12-3/TRBV12-4 ASKYTGVDGYT
. TRBV12-3/TRBV12-4 ATRPGEVSEQY
. TRBV3-1 ASGTGGSRVEQF
TRBD1 TRBV5-6 ASSLAGGTGKNTEAF
. TRBV6-5 ASSSLEKVSTQY
TRBD2 TRBV9 ASSTSETSGGLDEQF